What follows are 19 T cell receptor beta chains derived from one specimen sequenced in a study of blood T cell repertoires in COVID-19. Assay used: immunoSEQ multiplex PCR; TCRdb lists only in-frame clones, some missing. The sample has about 170,000 clones; roughly four fifths are singletons. The material sequenced was peripheral blood. These TCRs come from a woman at least 80 years old with acute or convalescent COVID-19.

In nucleotides, the CDR3 is TGTGCCAGCAGCCCCTCGGGAGGGATGGGTCAAGAGACCCAGTACTTC. Its translation: CASSPSGGMGQETQYF. This chain connects TRBV2 to TRBJ2-5; 8 bases align to TRBD2. V trimming: 6 bases; J trimming: 2 bases; junction bases outside the gene matches: 11. This CDR3 region has 16 residues. Per germline, CDR1 SNHLY and CDR2 FYNNEI. The full variable domain, rest sourced from reference TRBV2 and TRBJ2-5, is EPEVTQTPSHQVTQMGQEVILRCVPISNHLYFYWYRQILGQKVEFLVSFYNNEISEKSEIFDDQFSVERPDGSNFTLKIRSTKLEDSAMYFCASSPSGGMGQETQYFGPGTRLLVL.

The V and J genes are TRBV5-1 and TRBJ2-7; tentatively, D is TRBD2 (7 bases). Between the trimmed V and J ends, which lost 0 bases and 6 bases, there was a span of 19 bases. Germline V gene data show CDR1 as SGHRS and CDR2 as YFSETQ. CDR3 length equals 16 residues. The CDR3, as DNA: TGCGCCAGCAGCTTGGTAGGGGGGGGCGCAGGTAGCGAGCAGTACTTC. Its translation is CASSLVGGGAGSEQYF. Based on the CDR3 plus reference TRBV5-1 and TRBJ2-7, the full variable domain is KAGVTQTPRYLIKTRGQQVTLSCSPISGHRSVSWYQQTPGQGLQFLFEYFSETQRNKGNFPGRFSGRQFSNSRSEMNVSTLELGDSALYLCASSLVGGGAGSEQYFGPGTRLTVT.

The chain employs TRBV10-1 and TRBJ1-1; the D gene is possibly TRBD1 (5 bases). The CDR3 is made up of 13 amino acids. V was shortened by 6 bases and J by 6 bases, with 14 bases between the two germline ends. The germline gives CDR1 WNHNN, CDR2 SYGVQD (reference sequence). This chain's CDR3 is CASSPRASAEAFF. The CDR3 DNA is TGCGCCAGCAGCCCCAGGGCCTCAGCTGAAGCTTTCTTT.

The chain links TRBV29-1 to TRBJ2-7; TRBD1 matches 10 bases. Trimming at V came to 7 bases and at J to 5 bases, leaving 8 bases not matched to a gene. The germline gives CDR1 SQVTM, CDR2 ANQGSEA. CDR3 size: 13 residues. The CDR3 DNA sequence: TGCAGCGCTACGACAGGGGGCGCGGACGAGCAGTACTTC. Encoded protein: CSATTGGADEQYF.

The chain uses TRBV9 and TRBJ1-2, with D maybe TRBD1 (6 bases). The V gene lost 3 bases and the J gene lost 5 bases, with 11 bases spanning the gap. The CDR3 sequence is 13 residues long. Germline CDR1 is SGDLS and CDR2 is YYNGEE. In DNA, the CDR3 is TGTGCCAGCAGCGGAGGCACAGGGTATGGCTACACCTTC. It specifies CASSGGTGYGYTF.

This clone was counted once. V usage is TRBV9 and J usage is TRBJ2-3; 10 positions agree with TRBD2. The CDR3 totals 16 residues. Germline loops: CDR1 SGDLS, CDR2 YYNGEE. After removal of 4 bases from V and 0 bases from J, the junction contained 5 bases not matched to a gene. The CDR3 protein is CASSRMTSGSTDTQYF. CDR3 DNA: TGTGCCAGCAGCCGTATGACTAGCGGGAGCACAGATACGCAGTATTTT.

The chain is built from TRBV28 and TRBJ1-1; a weak D match, TRBD1 (6 bases). The CDR3 has 13 residues. Trimming stripped 6 bases from V and 4 bases from J, with 12 bases between. From germline, CDR1 is MDHEN and CDR2 SYDVKM. CDR3 DNA sequence: TGTGCCAGCAGCTCAACAGGGACCACTGAAGCTTTCTTT. This gives the protein CASSSTGTTEAFF. The full variable domain, with the rest looked up from reference TRBV28 and TRBJ1-1, is DVKVTQSSRYLVKRTGEKVFLECVQDMDHENMFWYRQDPGLGLRLIYFSYDVKMKEKGDIPEGYSVSREKKERFSLILESASTNQTSMYLCASSSTGTTEAFFGQGTRLTVV.

The chain employs TRBV6-5 and TRBJ2-7; tentatively, D is TRBD1 (5 bases). Germline V gives CDR1 MNHEY, CDR2 SVGAGI. The CDR3 has 14 amino acids. V was trimmed by 5 bases and J by 6 bases, leaving 17 bases between them. CDR3 in DNA: TGTGCCAGCAGTCCCCAGGGATTCTTCGGCGAGCAGTACTTC. It codes for CASSPQGFFGEQYF.

The chain carries TRBV4-1 and TRBJ2-3, with TRBD1 identical over 8 bases. The V gene's germline CDR1 is MGHRA and CDR2 YSYEKL. Trimming took 0 bases from V and 4 from J; bases not matched to a gene: 15. CDR3 length: 19 amino acids. CDR3 sequence reads: CASSQDHYRTGPRADTQYF. CDR3 in DNA: TGCGCCAGCAGCCAAGATCATTACCGGACAGGGCCGCGCGCAGATACGCAGTATTTT.

The genes are TRBV7-2 and TRBJ2-5; 8 bases are a match to TRBD1. The CDR3 is 15 amino acids. V was pared by 0 bases and J by 2 bases, with 2 bases of the junction left unmatched. CDR1 SGHTA and CDR2 FQGNSA come from the germline V gene. In nucleotides, the CDR3 is TGTGCCAGCAGCTTAGCGACAGGGGTGCAAGAGACCCAGTACTTC. Encoded protein: CASSLATGVQETQYF. The full variable domain, its missing parts supplied by reference TRBV7-2 and TRBJ2-5, is GAGVSQSPSNKVTEKGKDVELRCDPISGHTALYWYRQSLGQGLEFLIYFQGNSAPDKSGLPSDRFSAERTGGSVSTLTIQRTQQEDSAVYLCASSLATGVQETQYFGPGTRLLVL.

The chain is built from TRBV5-1 and TRBJ1-2; unclear D gene. The CDR3 extends over 15 amino acids. Germline V gene sequence: CDR1 SGHRS, CDR2 YFSETQ. Trimming removed 4 bases at V and 4 bases at J, with 17 bases between. CDR3 DNA sequence: TGCGCCAGCAGCGTGGGTACCGATTGGGCCTATGGCTACACCTTC. Translated: CASSVGTDWAYGYTF.

The chain carries TRBV7-3 and TRBJ2-2, with 11 positions matching TRBD1. The ends lost 5 bases at V and 7 bases at J; junction bases unmatched: 9. Germline V gene sequence: CDR1 SGHTA, CDR2 FQGTGA. The CDR3 consists of 16 residues. CDR3 residues: CASSTRDRGRSGELFF. The CDR3 DNA reads TGTGCCAGCAGCACCCGGGACAGGGGGAGGAGCGGGGAGCTGTTTTTT.

The chain couples TRBV6-5 to TRBJ1-5; 7 nucleotides line up with TRBD1. The CDR3 runs to 15 residues. Germline loops: CDR1 MNHEY, CDR2 SVGAGI. The J segment lost 3 bases and the V segment lost 7 bases, leaving 9 bases of the junction unmatched. The CDR3 DNA follows: TGTGCCAGCAACGGGCCAGGGGGACCCAATCAGCCCCAGCATTTT. Translating gives CASNGPGGPNQPQHF.

The V gene is TRBV6-2 or TRBV6-3, the J gene TRBJ1-1; 7 nucleotides match TRBD1. This CDR3 is 14 amino acids long. In germline, CDR1 is MNHEY, CDR2 SVGEGT. V was pared by 5 bases and J by 1 base, with 4 bases of the junction left unmatched. The CDR3 DNA is TGTGCCAGCAGTATCCGGGACAGGAACACTGAAGCTTTCTTT. It encodes CASSIRDRNTEAFF.

The rearrangement links TRBV28 to TRBJ2-2; TRBD1 agrees at 7 bases. This CDR3 spans 14 amino acids. Germline CDR1 MDHEN, CDR2 SYDVKM. Trimming at V came to 3 bases and at J to 5 bases, leaving 3 bases not matched to a gene. The CDR3 region is CASSFTGVTGELFF. CDR3 DNA sequence: TGTGCCAGCAGTTTTACAGGGGTTACCGGGGAGCTGTTTTTT.

The chain couples TRBV6-2 or TRBV6-3 to TRBJ1-2, with D unresolved. V lost 2 bases and J lost 5, with 6 bases in between. The CDR3 is 12 residues long. CDR1 is MNHEY, CDR2 SVGEGT, per germline. CDR3 DNA: TGTGCCAGCAGTTACCCCACATATGGCTACACCTTC. Its protein is CASSYPTYGYTF.

The genes are TRBV11-2 and TRBJ1-6; a possible D gene is TRBD1 (6 bases). Trimming took off 4 bases at V and 0 bases at J, with 10 bases between the two ends. Looked up from germline, CDR1 is SGHAT and CDR2 is FQNNGV. This CDR3 comprises 16 residues. CDR3 bases: TGTGCCAGCAGCTCTCTACAGGGCTCCTATAATTCACCCCTCCACTTT. Protein product: CASSSLQGSYNSPLHF. Combining the CDR3 with reference TRBV11-2 and TRBJ1-6 gives the whole variable domain EAGVAQSPRYKIIEKRQSVAFWCNPISGHATLYWYQQILGQGPKLLIQFQNNGVVDDSQLPKDRFSAERLKGVDSTLKIQPAKLEDSAVYLCASSSLQGSYNSPLHFGNGTRLTVT.

This CDR3 reads CASSAGSAGTEAFF. CDR3 bases: TGCGCCAGCAGCGCAGGGTCGGCCGGTACTGAAGCTTTCTTT. The chain has TRBV5-1 and TRBJ1-1; the D gene is possibly TRBD1 (5 bases). The CDR3 has 14 residues. Trimming removed 4 bases at V and 5 bases at J, with 15 bases between. The germline V gene has CDR1 SGHRS and CDR2 YFSETQ. Supplemented by reference TRBV5-1 and TRBJ1-1, the full variable domain reads KAGVTQTPRYLIKTRGQQVTLSCSPISGHRSVSWYQQTPGQGLQFLFEYFSETQRNKGNFPGRFSGRQFSNSRSEMNVSTLELGDSALYLCASSAGSAGTEAFFGQGTRLTVV.

This clone was observed a few times. This chain links TRBV5-1 with TRBJ2-3; D perhaps matches TRBD1 (5 bases). Between the trimmed V and J ends, which lost 1 base and 6 bases, there was a span of 9 bases. The length of the CDR3 is 13 residues. Germline V gives CDR1 SGHRS, CDR2 YFSETQ. The CDR3 sequence: CASSLSGRDTQYF. In DNA, the CDR3 is TGCGCCAGCAGCTTGTCAGGGCGGGATACGCAGTATTTT.